A selection of T cell receptor beta chains follows, all from one sample in a study of blood T cells in healthy people across ages. TCRdb used MiXCR to reprocess the 5' RACE reads, holding one entry per CDR3 protein. The sample holds some 920,000 distinct CDR3 sequences, roughly half seen once. Sequenced input: blood. These receptors came from an older woman in good health. Each CDR3 is given without its conserved first and last residue. D genes are given only for firm matches.

v_gene: TRBV6-2/TRBV6-3
d_gene: NA
j_gene: TRBJ1-5
CDR3aa: ASSYAAKNSNQPQH

v_gene: TRBV5-6
d_gene: NA
j_gene: TRBJ2-4
CDR3aa: ASSLERGRLAKNIQY

v_gene: TRBV3-1
d_gene: TRBD2
j_gene: TRBJ2-3
CDR3aa: ASSQPRSGRAVDTQY

v_gene: TRBV7-9
d_gene: TRBD2
j_gene: TRBJ2-1
CDR3aa: ASSLETSGRGGQF

v_gene: TRBV24-1
d_gene: NA
j_gene: TRBJ2-3
CDR3aa: ATSDHRTISGAQY

v_gene: TRBV20-1
d_gene: NA
j_gene: TRBJ2-4
CDR3aa: SAHLALAKNIQY

v_gene: TRBV2
d_gene: NA
j_gene: TRBJ1-5
CDR3aa: ASSEQGLRQPQH

v_gene: TRBV27
d_gene: NA
j_gene: TRBJ2-7
CDR3aa: ASKLTGPGYEQY

v_gene: TRBV7-2
d_gene: NA
j_gene: TRBJ2-7
CDR3aa: ASSPGRYSYEQY

v_gene: TRBV5-1
d_gene: TRBD2
j_gene: TRBJ2-7
CDR3aa: ASGLGLGLAGGKNYEQY

v_gene: TRBV7-8
d_gene: NA
j_gene: TRBJ2-5
CDR3aa: ASSLRPEGDWTQY

v_gene: TRBV11-2
d_gene: NA
j_gene: TRBJ2-1
CDR3aa: ASSVGQLSEQF

v_gene: TRBV20-1
d_gene: TRBD2
j_gene: TRBJ2-3
CDR3aa: SASLAGADTQY

v_gene: TRBV29-1
d_gene: NA
j_gene: TRBJ2-1
CDR3aa: SAENNEQF

v_gene: TRBV6-1
d_gene: TRBD1
j_gene: TRBJ2-4
CDR3aa: ASSGRQGFAKNIQY

v_gene: TRBV12-3/TRBV12-4
d_gene: NA
j_gene: TRBJ2-1
CDR3aa: ASSPQAPRVHNEQF

v_gene: TRBV18
d_gene: TRBD2
j_gene: TRBJ2-1
CDR3aa: ASSGVAGGPHNEQF

v_gene: TRBV7-2
d_gene: NA
j_gene: TRBJ2-1
CDR3aa: ASRSVDEQF

v_gene: TRBV20-1
d_gene: TRBD2
j_gene: TRBJ2-1
CDR3aa: SARDLPSGRREQF

v_gene: TRBV29-1
d_gene: TRBD2
j_gene: TRBJ2-2
CDR3aa: SVEGGRGNTGELF

v_gene: TRBV10-1
d_gene: NA
j_gene: TRBJ2-4
CDR3aa: ASSPGTPAIQY

v_gene: TRBV4-1
d_gene: NA
j_gene: TRBJ1-2
CDR3aa: ASSQVGAGDNYGYT

v_gene: TRBV29-1
d_gene: NA
j_gene: TRBJ1-2
CDR3aa: SASGGNYGYT

v_gene: TRBV2
d_gene: NA
j_gene: TRBJ2-5
CDR3aa: ASTFRGGQETQY

v_gene: TRBV13
d_gene: NA
j_gene: TRBJ1-1
CDR3aa: ASSFRGMNTEAF

v_gene: TRBV7-9
d_gene: NA
j_gene: TRBJ2-5
CDR3aa: ASSTWETQY

v_gene: TRBV7-9
d_gene: NA
j_gene: TRBJ2-3
CDR3aa: ASTPLWQGEGNTQY

v_gene: TRBV4-2
d_gene: NA
j_gene: TRBJ2-3
CDR3aa: ASSQEVDTQY

v_gene: TRBV6-6
d_gene: TRBD1
j_gene: TRBJ2-5
CDR3aa: ASRPPRQGQETQY

v_gene: TRBV7-7
d_gene: NA
j_gene: TRBJ2-1
CDR3aa: ASSAGIDNEQF

v_gene: TRBV6-5
d_gene: NA
j_gene: TRBJ2-5
CDR3aa: ASSKTGPPYNEQY

v_gene: TRBV6-5
d_gene: NA
j_gene: TRBJ1-4
CDR3aa: ASIMSPGGPFNEKLF

v_gene: TRBV6-5
d_gene: TRBD2
j_gene: TRBJ2-3
CDR3aa: ASSTTSGIEY

v_gene: TRBV20-1
d_gene: TRBD1
j_gene: TRBJ1-1
CDR3aa: SASGGQALANTEAF

v_gene: TRBV18
d_gene: NA
j_gene: NA
CDR3aa: ASSQGGDRAYEQY

v_gene: TRBV5-1
d_gene: NA
j_gene: TRBJ1-2
CDR3aa: ASSLGNQANYGYT

v_gene: TRBV7-8
d_gene: NA
j_gene: TRBJ1-2
CDR3aa: ASSLKTESLTGYT

v_gene: TRBV12-3/TRBV12-4
d_gene: NA
j_gene: TRBJ1-4
CDR3aa: ASGLLGGAATNEKLF

v_gene: TRBV6-2/TRBV6-3
d_gene: TRBD2
j_gene: TRBJ2-1
CDR3aa: ASSYRLLGTSENNNEQF

v_gene: TRBV20-1
d_gene: TRBD2
j_gene: TRBJ2-7
CDR3aa: SASDTGLGGARNYEQY

v_gene: TRBV24-1
d_gene: NA
j_gene: TRBJ1-1
CDR3aa: ATSSGANYDTEAF

v_gene: TRBV6-2/TRBV6-3
d_gene: NA
j_gene: NA
CDR3aa: ASPAGDLLYEQY

v_gene: TRBV5-5
d_gene: NA
j_gene: TRBJ2-1
CDR3aa: ASSLVPTSSNEQF

v_gene: TRBV20-1
d_gene: NA
j_gene: TRBJ2-2
CDR3aa: SAREADKGSGELF

v_gene: TRBV28
d_gene: TRBD2
j_gene: TRBJ2-1
CDR3aa: ASSSSGRSFSEQF

v_gene: TRBV7-8
d_gene: NA
j_gene: TRBJ2-7
CDR3aa: ASSLAAGATYEQY